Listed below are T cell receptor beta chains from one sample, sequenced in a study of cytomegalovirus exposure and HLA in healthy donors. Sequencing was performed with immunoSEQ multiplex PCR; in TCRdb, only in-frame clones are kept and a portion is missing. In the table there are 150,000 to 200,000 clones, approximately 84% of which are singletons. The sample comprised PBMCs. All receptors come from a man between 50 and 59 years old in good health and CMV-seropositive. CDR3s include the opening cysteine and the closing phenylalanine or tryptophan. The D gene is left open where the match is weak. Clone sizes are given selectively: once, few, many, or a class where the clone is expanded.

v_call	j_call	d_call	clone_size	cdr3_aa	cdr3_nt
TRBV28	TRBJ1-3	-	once	CASTIPGGRGGNTIYF	TGTGCCAGCACCATACCGGGGGGGCGAGGAGGAAACACCATATATTTT
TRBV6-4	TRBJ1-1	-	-	CASSRDPTVPNTEAFF	TGTGCCAGCAGTAGAGACCCGACAGTACCGAACACTGAAGCTTTCTTT
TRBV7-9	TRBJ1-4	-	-	CASSLGREATNEKLFF	TGTGCCAGCAGCTTAGGGCGAGAGGCAACTAATGAAAAACTGTTTTTT
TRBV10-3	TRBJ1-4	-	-	CAISEYRATNEKLFF	TGTGCCATCAGTGAATACCGAGCAACTAATGAAAAACTGTTTTTT
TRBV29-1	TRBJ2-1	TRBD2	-	CSVPGLAGGHNEQFF	TGCAGCGTCCCGGGACTAGCGGGGGGCCACAATGAGCAGTTCTTC
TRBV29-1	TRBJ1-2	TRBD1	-	CSVENRGSYGYTF	TGCAGCGTTGAGAACAGGGGATCCTATGGCTACACCTTC
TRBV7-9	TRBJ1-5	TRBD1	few	CASSLGTGDQPQHF	TGTGCCAGCAGCTTAGGGACAGGGGATCAGCCCCAGCATTTT
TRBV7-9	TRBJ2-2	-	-	CASSPPTGELFF	TGTGCCAGCAGCCCTCCGACCGGGGAGCTGTTTTTT
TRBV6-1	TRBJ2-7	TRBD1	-	CASSLDRVIPYEQYF	TGTGCCAGCAGTCTGGACAGGGTAATCCCCTACGAGCAGTACTTC
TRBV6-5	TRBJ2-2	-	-	CASSYSGLAAGELFF	TGTGCCAGCAGTTACTCGGGGTTAGCGGCCGGGGAGCTGTTTTTT
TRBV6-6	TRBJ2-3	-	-	CASSRPGEGGDTQYF	TGTGCCAGCAGCCGACCAGGGGAGGGGGGGGATACGCAGTATTTT
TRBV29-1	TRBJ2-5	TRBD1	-	CSVQGEETQYF	TGCAGCGTACAGGGGGAAGAGACCCAGTACTTC
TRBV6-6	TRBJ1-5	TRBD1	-	CASTLTGPQPQHF	TGTGCCAGCACCTTGACAGGGCCCCAGCCCCAGCATTTT
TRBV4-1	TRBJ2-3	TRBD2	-	CASSQDWGGYADTQYF	TGCGCCAGCAGCCAAGATTGGGGGGGGTACGCAGATACGCAGTATTTT
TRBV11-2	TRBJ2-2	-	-	CASSFPSLPTGELFF	TGTGCCAGCAGCTTCCCCTCACTTCCCACCGGGGAGCTGTTTTTT
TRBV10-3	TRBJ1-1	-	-	CAISESQDLNTEAFF	TGTGCCATCAGTGAGTCACAGGATCTGAACACTGAAGCTTTCTTT
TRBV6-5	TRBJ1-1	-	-	CASSYGGGGSGTEAFF	TGTGCCAGCAGTTACGGTGGAGGAGGTTCCGGCACTGAAGCTTTCTTT
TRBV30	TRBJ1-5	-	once	CAWKLGGTNQPQHF	TGTGCCTGGAAGTTAGGCGGCACCAATCAGCCCCAGCATTTT
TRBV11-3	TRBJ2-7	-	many	CASSLGIHREQYF	TGTGCCAGCAGCCTAGGCATCCACCGGGAGCAGTACTTC
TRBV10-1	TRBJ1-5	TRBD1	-	CASTGGLSNQPQHF	TGCGCCAGCACAGGGGGATTGAGCAATCAGCCCCAGCATTTT
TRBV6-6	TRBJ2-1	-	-	CASISGLSEQFF	TGTGCCAGCATCTCGGGACTCTCTGAGCAGTTCTTC
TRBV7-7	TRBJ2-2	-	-	CASSLSTGSNTGELFF	TGTGCTAGCAGCTTGTCGACCGGGTCGAACACCGGGGAGCTGTTTTTT
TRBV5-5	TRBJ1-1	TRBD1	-	CASSSAGTGGRREAFF	TGTGCCAGCAGCTCTGCCGGGACAGGGGGTCGCCGTGAAGCTTTCTTT
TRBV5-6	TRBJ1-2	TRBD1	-	CASSDDRGEDGYTF	TGTGCCAGCAGCGACGACAGGGGAGAGGATGGCTACACCTTC
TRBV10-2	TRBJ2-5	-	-	CASSESYRRYQETQYF	TGCGCCAGCAGTGAGTCCTACAGACGGTACCAAGAGACCCAGTACTTC
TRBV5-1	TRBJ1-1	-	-	CASSWSGMNTEAFF	TGCGCCAGCAGCTGGTCAGGTATGAACACTGAAGCTTTCTTT
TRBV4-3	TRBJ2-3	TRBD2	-	CASSPRLADPTDTQYF	TGCGCCAGCAGCCCTCGACTAGCGGACCCCACAGATACGCAGTATTTT
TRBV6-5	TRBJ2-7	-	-	CASSSTLTGSPYEQYF	TGTGCCAGCAGTTCGACCCTAACAGGGTCCCCCTACGAGCAGTACTTC
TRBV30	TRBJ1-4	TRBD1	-	CAWSVWTGRNEKLFF	TGTGCCTGGAGTGTATGGACAGGACGTAATGAAAAACTGTTTTTT
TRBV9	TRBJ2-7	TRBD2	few	CASSVGSGRAYEQYF	TGTGCCAGCAGCGTAGGAAGCGGGAGGGCGTACGAGCAGTACTTC
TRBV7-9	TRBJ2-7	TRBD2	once	CASSPLAGPTYEQYF	TGTGCCAGCAGCCCTCTAGCGGGCCCCACCTACGAGCAGTACTTC
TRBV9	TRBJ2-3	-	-	CASSVAPHTDTQYF	TGTGCCAGCAGCGTAGCTCCACACACAGATACGCAGTATTTT
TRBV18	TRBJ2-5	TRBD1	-	CASSHGTGETQYF	TGTGCCAGCTCACACGGGACAGGAGAGACCCAGTACTTC
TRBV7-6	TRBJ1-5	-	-	CASSFSGVGQPQHF	TGTGCCAGCAGCTTCTCAGGGGTGGGACAGCCCCAGCATTTT
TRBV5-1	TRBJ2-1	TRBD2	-	CASRTSGGANEQFF	TGCGCCAGCAGGACTAGCGGGGGGGCAAATGAGCAGTTCTTC
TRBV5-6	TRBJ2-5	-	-	CASASDRHREQYF	TGTGCCAGCGCATCGGACCGGCATCGGGAGCAGTACTTC
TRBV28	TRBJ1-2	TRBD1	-	CASSLNPGQGGYGYTF	TGTGCCAGCAGTTTAAACCCCGGACAGGGGGGCTATGGCTACACCTTC
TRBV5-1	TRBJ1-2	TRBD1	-	CASSLGVTGDGYTF	TGCGCCAGCAGCTTGGGGGTGACAGGGGATGGCTACACCTTC
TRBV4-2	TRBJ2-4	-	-	CASSQDLASRTNIQYF	TGTGCCAGCAGCCAAGATCTGGCTAGCCGGACGAACATTCAGTACTTC
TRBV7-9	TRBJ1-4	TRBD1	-	CASSKGQQNEKLFF	TGTGCCAGCAGCAAGGGACAGCAGAATGAAAAACTGTTTTTT
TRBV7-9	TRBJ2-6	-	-	CASSSRDTGANVLTF	TGTGCCAGCAGCTCCAGGGATACTGGGGCCAACGTCCTGACTTTC
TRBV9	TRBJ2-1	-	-	CASSVEAGYINEQFF	TGTGCCAGCAGCGTAGAAGCGGGCTATATCAATGAGCAGTTCTTC
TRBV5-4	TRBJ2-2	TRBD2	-	CASSYRASGRNGELFF	TGTGCCAGCAGCTATAGGGCTAGCGGGAGAAACGGGGAGCTGTTTTTT
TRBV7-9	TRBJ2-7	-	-	CASSPTPNYLRTYEQYF	TGTGCCAGCAGCCCCACCCCTAACTACCTGAGGACCTACGAGCAGTACTTC
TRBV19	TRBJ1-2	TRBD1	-	CASSSAGTVYGYTF	TGTGCCAGTAGTTCGGCCGGGACAGTCTATGGCTACACCTTC
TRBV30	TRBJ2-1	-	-	CAWRGGGIYNEQFF	TGTGCCTGGAGGGGGGGAGGTATCTACAATGAGCAGTTCTTC
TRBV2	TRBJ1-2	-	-	CASSEFRVDGYTF	TGTGCCAGCAGTGAGTTTCGGGTCGATGGCTACACCTTC
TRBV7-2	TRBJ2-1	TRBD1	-	CASSRTGGFDEQFF	TGTGCCAGCAGCCGGACAGGGGGCTTTGATGAGCAGTTCTTC
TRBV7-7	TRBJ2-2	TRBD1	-	CASSPGTVNTGELFF	TGTGCTAGCAGCCCCGGGACAGTGAACACCGGGGAGCTGTTTTTT
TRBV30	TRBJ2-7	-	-	CACASNYEQYF	TGTGCCTGTGCGTCAAACTACGAGCAGTACTTC
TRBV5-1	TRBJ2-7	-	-	CASSSTTTGPPYEQYF	TGCGCCAGCAGCTCGACTACGACAGGTCCGCCCTACGAGCAGTACTTC
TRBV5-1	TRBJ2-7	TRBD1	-	CASSFGTGGPYEQYF	TGCGCCAGCAGCTTTGGGACAGGGGGGCCCTACGAGCAGTATTTC
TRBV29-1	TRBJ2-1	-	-	CSVGQSRYNEQFF	TGCAGCGTTGGACAGTCTCGCTACAATGAGCAGTTCTTC
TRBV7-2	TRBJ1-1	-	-	CASTPAGLNTEAFF	TGTGCCAGCACCCCCGCGGGCCTGAACACTGAAGCTTTCTTT